The source of this TCR beta chain is a study of T cells in Graves' hyperthyroidism and ophthalmopathy. Patients aged 18 to 65 had newly diagnosed hyperthyroidism lasting under 2 months. Study conclusions and caveats: Patients with ophthalmopathy were separated from those with stable hyperthyroidism by a 13 V-J model. Most expanded thyroid clonotypes above 0.001 also appeared in blood.

Germline V gives CDR1 MNHNS, CDR2 SASEGT. The CDR3 length is 15 residues. V lost 5 bases to trimming and J lost 5 bases, with 18 bases between them. Amplification of TCR beta CDR3 regions used RNA as the template. Using the HTBI primer set, a first-round RT-PCR was run on the TCR CDR3. TCRdb called the multiplex PCR reads again in MiXCR, with one record for every CDR3 protein. The repertoire holds more than 650,000 distinct CDR3 sequences, with about 14% as singletons. This clonotype has a handful of counts. Its antigen is still unknown. Sequencing was carried out using blood. This chain connects TRBV6-1 to TRBJ1-2; D is perhaps TRBD1 (5 bases). The clonotype originates from a young woman with Graves' hyperthyroidism. CDR3 DNA sequence: TGTGCCAGCAGTTCCCCGGGACGAAACTCTTATGGCTACACCTTC. Translation: CASSSPGRNSYGYTF.